This section outlines one T cell receptor (beta chain) sequence together with its context. This sample stems from a study of OX40 agonist ivuxolimab in advanced cancers. TCRdb keeps only in-frame clones here, not all; method: immunoSEQ multiplex PCR. The table shows 60,000 to 80,000 clones, with about four fifths occurring only once. The CDR3 spans 16 residues. CDR1 SGHVS and CDR2 FNYEAQ come from the germline V gene. V dropped 1 base and J dropped 2 bases, with 14 bases sitting between them. The source is an adult with an advanced solid tumor such as melanoma, head and neck, liver or kidney cancer. The chain employs TRBV7-6 and TRBJ1-2; D may be TRBD1 (5 bases). The sequencing here drew on CD4+ or CD8+ T cells sorted from blood, taken in a trial of the OX40 agonist ivuxolimab. The chain's CDR3 is CASSLGGAGMNYGYTF. CDR3 DNA: TGTGCCAGCAGCTTAGGGGGAGCAGGGATGAACTATGGCTACACCTTC.